The clone carrying this TCR beta chain was recorded many times. Antigen specificity is unknown. This CDR3 is built from 13 residues. Germline CDR1 KGHDR, CDR2 SFDVKD. J gave up 5 bases and V 5 bases, and 3 bases lay outside the gene matches. Together with a sample-barcoded 5' primer, a J-beta primer mix was included in a second PCR lasting roughly 6 to 12 cycles. Each cDNA molecule was tagged by a template-switch adaptor that had 12 random nucleotides. TCRdb processed the 5' RACE reads anew with MiXCR; each CDR3 protein has one entry. The sample has roughly 680,000 distinct CDR3 sequences, around 50% seen once. This sample is drawn from a study of blood T cells in healthy people across ages. Each donor was a healthy Caucasian individual from Russia, aged roughly 6 to 100. Notes on the study in general: Per-million-T-cell TCR beta diversity fell roughly linearly with age. Samples with more naive T cells showed higher observed beta diversity.

This sequence was found in a woman of 80 years or more in good health. Sequenced: blood. The chain is built from TRBV24-1 and TRBJ2-3; TRBD2 matches at 7 bases. Here the CDR3 reads CATSGPGGDTQYF. The CDR3 nucleotides read TGTGCCACCAGTGGTCCGGGGGGAGATACGCAGTATTTT.